These 31 T cell receptor beta chains came from one sample sequenced in a study of blood T cell repertoires in COVID-19. The protocol was immunoSEQ multiplex PCR, while the TCRdb copy is restricted to in-frame clones and leaves out a portion. The table lists approximately 210,000 clones, approximately 80% of them singletons. Material: PBMCs or T cells enriched from blood (not recorded which). These receptors were collected from a woman aged 45-65 years with acute COVID-19.

The chain combines TRBV5-6 with TRBJ1-2; a possible D gene is TRBD1 (6 bases). The CDR3 has 15 amino acids. The ends were cut back, 7 bases at V and 2 bases at J, with 18 bases in the middle. Germline assignment: CDR1 SGHDT and CDR2 YYEEEE. The chain's CDR3 is CASERYGTSNYGYTF. In DNA form, the CDR3 reads TGTGCCAGCGAACGCTATGGGACATCAAACTATGGCTACACCTTC. Complete variable domain (other parts from reference TRBV5-6 and TRBJ1-2): DAGVTQSPTHLIKTRGQQVTLRCSPKSGHDTVSWYQQALGQGPQFIFQYYEEEERQRGNFPDRFSGHQFPNYSSELNVNALLLGDSALYLCASERYGTSNYGYTFGSGTRLTVV.

In this sample, this clone turned up once. The rearrangement joins TRBV18 to TRBJ2-2, with 13 bases fitting TRBD2. Germline V CDR1 and CDR2: KGHSH, LQKENI. The V gene end was trimmed by 6 bases and the J gene end by 1 base; junction bases not matched to a gene: 2. The CDR3 length is 16 residues. As DNA, the CDR3 is TGTGCCAGCTCCGGACTAGCGGGAGTGAACACCGGGGAGCTGTTTTTT. It is translated as CASSGLAGVNTGELFF.

The chain has TRBV30 and TRBJ2-3; no firm D call. This CDR3 is 11 amino acids long. Germline V gene data show CDR1 as GTSNPN and CDR2 as SVGIG (reference sequence). The V end was cut by 0 bases, the J end by 9 bases, with 7 bases between. The CDR3 loop is CAWSVGETQYF. The CDR3 DNA reads TGTGCCTGGAGTGTAGGAGAAACGCAGTATTTT.

This clone came up once. The CDR3 DNA reads as TGCGCCAGCAGCTTTAGCGGGAGGGAAGGAGATACGCAGTATTTT. Encoded protein: CASSFSGREGDTQYF. The chain has TRBV5-1 and TRBJ2-3; TRBD2 matches at 11 bases. This CDR3 comprises 15 residues. Germline CDR1 is SGHRS and CDR2 is YFSETQ. J lost 5 bases, V lost 2 bases, and 4 bases had no gene match.

The chain recombines TRBV7-9 with TRBJ2-5; D unresolved. Per the germline V gene, CDR1 is SEHNR and CDR2 is FQNEAQ (reference sequence). The V gene lost 1 base and the J gene lost 1 base, with 7 bases spanning the gap. There are 14 residues in the CDR3. CDR3 residues: CASSLELSQETQYF. The DNA of the CDR3 is TGTGCCAGCAGCTTAGAACTATCCCAAGAGACCCAGTACTTC.

V and J are TRBV18 and TRBJ1-2, with D perhaps TRBD1 (5 bases). The CDR3 is made up of 14 amino acids. V shed 5 bases and J shed 4 bases, with 14 bases lying between them. Germline CDR1 reads KGHSH; CDR2 reads LQKENI. The chain's CDR3 is CASSTGTDVYGYTF. In nucleotides, the CDR3 is TGTGCCAGCTCAACCGGGACTGACGTCTATGGCTACACCTTC.

CDR3 bases: TGTGCCAGCAGCCCCAGAGGGGGAGAAAGGTACGAGCAGTACTTC. Its protein product is CASSPRGGERYEQYF. The rearrangement joins TRBV9 to TRBJ2-7; maybe TRBD1 (6 bases). Germline assignment: CDR1 SGDLS and CDR2 YYNGEE. Trimming took off 4 bases at V and 4 bases at J, with 18 bases between the two ends. This CDR3 is 15 amino acids long.

This clone showed up just a few times. The chain employs TRBV19 and TRBJ1-4; a weak D match, TRBD1 (6 bases). CDR3 length: 14 amino acids. Germline V CDR1 and CDR2: LNHDA, SQIVND (reference sequence). The V gene lost 5 bases and the J gene lost 7 bases, with 14 bases spanning the gap. CDR3 nucleotide sequence: TGTGCCAGTAGTCCTCAGGGGCTTAGTGAAAAACTGTTTTTT. Its translation: CASSPQGLSEKLFF.

This chain joins TRBV6-2 or TRBV6-3 and TRBJ1-5, with D possibly TRBD1 on 5 matching bases. CDR3 length: 15 amino acids. The V end was cut by 6 bases, the J end by 4 bases, with 16 bases between. Germline V gene sequence: CDR1 MNHEY, CDR2 SVGEGT. The DNA for the CDR3 is TGTGCCAGCAGCCCTCGGGGGGGATTGAATCAGCCCCAGCATTTT. Its translation is CASSPRGGLNQPQHF.

V usage is TRBV3-1 (or the pseudogene TRBV3-2) and J usage is TRBJ2-3; 7 bases are shared with TRBD2. CDR1 is LGHDT, CDR2 YNNKEL, per germline (reference sequence). V lost 4 bases to trimming and J lost 4 bases; unmatched junction nucleotides: 14. The CDR3 is 17 residues long. The CDR3 region has the DNA TGTGCCAGCAGCCTCCGCCCCGCTAGCGGAGGTGCAGATACGCAGTATTTT. This gives the protein CASSLRPASGGADTQYF.

This clone was observed a few times. J is TRBJ2-7 and V is TRBV7-9; 8 positions match TRBD1. In germline, CDR1 is SEHNR, CDR2 FQNEAQ (reference sequence). Unmatched junction bases numbered 13, after V lost 6 bases and J lost 6 bases. The CDR3 has 15 residues. CDR3 amino acids: CASSRTGRHLGEQYF. CDR3 nucleotide sequence: TGTGCCAGCAGTCGGACAGGGCGACATTTAGGCGAGCAGTACTTC.

The rearrangement uses TRBV7-6 and TRBJ2-5, with 8 bases matching TRBD2. After removal of 0 bases from V and 1 base from J, the junction contained 7 bases not matched to a gene. The CDR3 extends over 17 amino acids. Germline V gene sequence: CDR1 SGHVS, CDR2 FNYEAQ. The CDR3 reads CASSLARTSGLQETQYF. The CDR3 coding sequence is TGTGCCAGCAGCTTAGCTCGTACTAGCGGTCTCCAAGAGACCCAGTACTTC.

The chain is built from TRBV5-1 and TRBJ2-5; 14 bases line up with TRBD2. CDR1 and CDR2 from the germline V gene are SGHRS and YFSETQ. V shed 3 bases, J shed 7 bases, and the junction held 5 bases outside the gene matches. The CDR3 totals 15 residues. This CDR3 reads CASSSTSGGAWTQYF. CDR3 sequence (DNA): TGCGCCAGCAGCTCGACTAGCGGGGGGGCTTGGACCCAGTACTTC. Variable domain in full (rest from reference TRBV5-1 and TRBJ2-5): KAGVTQTPRYLIKTRGQQVTLSCSPISGHRSVSWYQQTPGQGLQFLFEYFSETQRNKGNFPGRFSGRQFSNSRSEMNVSTLELGDSALYLCASSSTSGGAWTQYFGPGTRLLVL.

The rearrangement links TRBV5-1 to TRBJ2-5; 10 bases map to TRBD1. The CDR3 length is 14 residues. Trimming at V came to 3 bases and at J to 3 bases, leaving 2 bases not matched to a gene. CDR1 SGHRS and CDR2 YFSETQ come from the germline V gene. The CDR3 spells CASSYGTGEETQYF. In nucleotides, the CDR3 is TGCGCCAGCAGCTATGGGACAGGGGAAGAGACCCAGTACTTC.

This clone appeared once. The V gene is TRBV18, the J gene TRBJ2-5; 8 bases fit TRBD1. V shed 3 bases and J 2 bases; nucleotides not matched to a gene: 8. The CDR3 sequence is 16 residues long. Per the germline V gene, CDR1 is KGHSH and CDR2 is LQKENI. This CDR3 reads CASSPAKTGAQETQYF. The CDR3 nucleotides read TGTGCCAGCTCACCCGCGAAGACAGGGGCTCAAGAGACCCAGTACTTC.

To note about this clone: The sample carries other DNA sequences with the same CDR3. The V call is TRBV12-3 or TRBV12-4, the J call TRBJ2-1, with TRBD1 as a possible D gene (5 bases). The CDR3 sequence is 13 residues long. Between the trimmed V and J ends, which lost 2 bases and 3 bases, there was a span of 5 bases. CDR3 nucleotide sequence: TGTGCCAGCAGTTTACAGGGCTACAATGAGCAGTTCTTC. It codes for CASSLQGYNEQFF.

This chain uses TRBV3-1 (or the pseudogene TRBV3-2) with TRBJ1-2; TRBD1 matches at 8 bases. Germline CDR1 reads LGHDT; CDR2 reads YNNKEL (reference sequence). The CDR3 extends over 14 amino acids. V shed 4 bases, J shed 8 bases, and the junction held 9 bases outside the gene matches. This CDR3 is CASSRIDRGRGYTF. The CDR3 DNA reads TGTGCCAGCAGCCGGATAGACAGGGGTCGGGGCTACACCTTC.

The chain uses TRBV20-1 and TRBJ2-7; D may be TRBD1 (5 bases). V was trimmed by 2 bases and J by 7 bases, leaving 9 bases between them. CDR1 DFQATT and CDR2 SNEGSKA come from the germline V gene (reference sequence). The CDR3 runs 11 residues. This CDR3 is CSARWGSEQYF. The CDR3 DNA follows: TGCAGTGCTAGATGGGGCTCGGAGCAGTACTTC.

V gene TRBV12-3 or TRBV12-4 combines with J gene TRBJ1-2; D uncertain. The CDR3 consists of 12 residues. V gave up 3 bases and J gave up 4 bases, with 6 bases separating them. The CDR3 is CASSFNFYGYTF. In DNA, the CDR3 is TGTGCCAGCAGTTTCAACTTCTATGGCTACACCTTC.

In its sample, this clone was seen a few times. Other DNA sequences in the sample encode the same CDR3. The chain combines TRBV7-2 with TRBJ2-7; D might be TRBD1 (5 bases). The CDR3 covers 13 residues. Deletions cut 5 bases from V and 1 base from J, with 9 bases between. Germline V gene sequence: CDR1 SGHTA, CDR2 FQGNSA. CDR3 residues: CASSTQGSYEQYF. The CDR3 nucleotides are TGTGCCAGCAGCACTCAGGGTTCCTACGAGCAGTACTTC.

The chain links TRBV6-2 or TRBV6-3 to TRBJ1-2, with a weak D call TRBD1 (6 bases). The V and J ends lost 6 bases and 0 bases respectively, with 26 bases between them. Germline CDR1 and CDR2: MNHEY and SVGEGT. The CDR3 is 19 residues long. For the CDR3, the DNA is TGTGCCAGCAGCTGGGAGACAGGTACTACGCAAAGAACTAACTATGGCTACACCTTC. Its translation: CASSWETGTTQRTNYGYTF.

The CDR3 region is CASSRFAGGRNEQFF. DNA for the CDR3: TGTGCCAGCAGCCGCTTTGCGGGAGGCCGGAATGAGCAGTTCTTC. The rearrangement links TRBV7-3 to TRBJ2-1, with 8 bases lining up with TRBD2. Germline V gene lookup returns CDR1 SGHTA and CDR2 FQGTGA. The CDR3 is made up of 15 amino acids. The V gene end was trimmed by 5 bases and the J gene end by 7 bases; junction bases not matched to a gene: 10.

J is TRBJ1-1 and V is TRBV7-2, with D possibly TRBD1 on 5 matching bases. Germline lookup yields CDR1 SGHTA and CDR2 FQGNSA. V was shortened by 4 bases and J by 4 bases, with 10 bases between the two germline ends. This CDR3 is built from 13 residues. CDR3 sequence: CASSWRGSTEAFF. CDR3 bases: TGTGCCAGCAGCTGGAGGGGTAGCACTGAAGCTTTCTTT. The whole variable domain, remainder taken from reference TRBV7-2 and TRBJ1-1, is GAGVSQSPSNKVTEKGKDVELRCDPISGHTALYWYRQSLGQGLEFLIYFQGNSAPDKSGLPSDRFSAERTGGSVSTLTIQRTQQEDSAVYLCASSWRGSTEAFFGQGTRLTVV.

V gene TRBV14 combines with J gene TRBJ2-2; TRBD2 is a possible D gene (6 bases). CDR1 is SGHDN and CDR2 is FVKESK in the germline V gene. Trimming stripped 2 bases from V and 7 bases from J, with 14 bases between. The CDR3 sequence is 15 residues long. Written as DNA, the CDR3 is TGTGCCAGCAGCCAACTCCAGCGGGTTATCGGGGAGCTGTTTTTT. Translated: CASSQLQRVIGELFF.

This chain joins TRBV28 and TRBJ1-1; possibly TRBD1 for D (6 bases). Per germline, CDR1 MDHEN and CDR2 SYDVKM. This CDR3 has 15 amino acids. Trimming took off 6 bases at V and 0 bases at J, with 14 bases between the two ends. This CDR3 reads CASRSRRQVNTEAFF. The CDR3 nucleotides read TGTGCCAGCAGGTCCCGTCGACAGGTGAACACTGAAGCTTTCTTT. Using reference TRBV28 and TRBJ1-1 for the parts outside the CDR3, the full variable domain is DVKVTQSSRYLVKRTGEKVFLECVQDMDHENMFWYRQDPGLGLRLIYFSYDVKMKEKGDIPEGYSVSREKKERFSLILESASTNQTSMYLCASRSRRQVNTEAFFGQGTRLTVV.

This chain uses TRBV6-5 with TRBJ2-1, with 11 bases that match TRBD1. The CDR3 has 15 amino acids. The germline V gene has CDR1 MNHEY and CDR2 SVGAGI. The V and J ends lost 6 bases and 2 bases, in that order; junction bases with no gene match: 3. The CDR3 loop reads CASRGGQGAYNEQFF. The DNA of the CDR3 is TGTGCCAGCAGGGGGGGACAGGGGGCCTACAATGAGCAGTTCTTC.

This chain connects TRBV5-1 to TRBJ2-1; D is unresolved. The CDR3 is 15 amino acids. CDR1 SGHRS and CDR2 YFSETQ come from the germline V gene. Trimming left V 1 base short and J 6 bases short, with 14 bases between. DNA for the CDR3: TGCGCCAGCAGCTTGACCCTAGGTCCTGGCAATGAGCAGTTCTTC. Its translation is CASSLTLGPGNEQFF. Drawing the rest from reference TRBV5-1 and TRBJ2-1, the complete variable domain is KAGVTQTPRYLIKTRGQQVTLSCSPISGHRSVSWYQQTPGQGLQFLFEYFSETQRNKGNFPGRFSGRQFSNSRSEMNVSTLELGDSALYLCASSLTLGPGNEQFFGPGTRLTVL.

The gene calls are TRBV3-1 (or the pseudogene TRBV3-2) and TRBJ2-5, with 9 nucleotides matching TRBD1. This CDR3 has 16 amino acids. V was pared by 0 bases and J by 5 bases, with 7 bases of the junction left unmatched. Looked up from germline, CDR1 is LGHDT and CDR2 is YNNKEL (reference sequence). As DNA, the CDR3 is TGTGCCAGCAGCCAAGAGAAGGACAGGGGTTGGGAGACCCAGTACTTC. It translates to CASSQEKDRGWETQYF.

The chain joins TRBV5-1 to TRBJ2-3; a possible D gene is TRBD1 (6 bases). This CDR3 has 15 residues. The germline V gene has CDR1 SGHRS and CDR2 YFSETQ. Deletions cut 6 bases from V and 0 bases from J, with 14 bases between. This CDR3 is CASTLTGASTDTQYF. Written as DNA, the CDR3 is TGCGCCAGCACCCTGACAGGCGCTAGCACAGATACGCAGTATTTT.

This clone was counted a few times. The CDR3 reads CASSLMPGQDYGYTF. The DNA for the CDR3 is TGTGCCAGCAGTTTAATGCCCGGACAGGACTATGGCTACACCTTC. The V and J genes are TRBV28 and TRBJ1-2, with 7 bases fitting TRBD1. CDR3 size: 15 residues. The junction had 6 bases not matched to a gene; V was cut back by 2 bases and J by 3 bases. Germline V gene sequence: CDR1 MDHEN, CDR2 SYDVKM.

The chain links TRBV27 to TRBJ2-7, with TRBD1 as a possible D gene (6 bases). The CDR3 length is 14 residues. The V end was cut by 6 bases, the J end by 4 bases, with 16 bases between. Germline V gene lookup returns CDR1 MNHEY and CDR2 SMNVEV (reference sequence). The CDR3 DNA is TGTGCCAGCAGGCTTACAGGGAACTCGTACGAGCAGTACTTC. It specifies CASRLTGNSYEQYF.